This TCR beta chain was observed in a study of beta chain features in type 1 diabetes. Study information: Examined across all samples were approximately 99 million sorted cells.

As regards this clone: Its target is not known.

Study outcomes and limitations: Shorter TCRB CDR3s, moderately but significantly so, were found in Type 1 diabetes patients in all four CD4+ subsets. More deletions and fewer insertions at VDJ junctions were seen in type 1 diabetes patients. PCR might preferentially amplify shorter templates, equally in patients and controls.

Expressed TCRB transcripts were sequenced, since all the RNA that had been isolated was reverse transcribed. Assay used: immunoSEQ multiplex PCR; TCRdb lists only in-frame clones, some missing. The table includes around 250,000 clones, roughly 30% detected once. The CDR3 runs to 11 residues. Trimming pared 8 bases from V and 10 bases from J, leaving 15 bases between. CDR1 is GTSNPN, CDR2 SVGIG, per germline (reference sequence). Sequenced input: central memory CD4+ T cells from blood. The rearrangement uses TRBV30 and TRBJ1-5; D is undetermined. The TCR comes from a man aged 25 to 45 in good health. CDR3 in amino acids: CAAGLSGPQHF. CDR3 in DNA: TGTGCCGCCGGATTATCCGGTCCCCAGCATTTT. Filled out from reference TRBV30 and TRBJ1-5, the complete variable domain reads SQTIHQWPATLVQPVGSPLSLECTVEGTSNPNLYWYRQAAGRGLQLLFYSVGIGQISSEVPQNLSASRPQDRQFILSSKKLLLSDSGFYLCAAGLSGPQHFGDGTRLSIL.